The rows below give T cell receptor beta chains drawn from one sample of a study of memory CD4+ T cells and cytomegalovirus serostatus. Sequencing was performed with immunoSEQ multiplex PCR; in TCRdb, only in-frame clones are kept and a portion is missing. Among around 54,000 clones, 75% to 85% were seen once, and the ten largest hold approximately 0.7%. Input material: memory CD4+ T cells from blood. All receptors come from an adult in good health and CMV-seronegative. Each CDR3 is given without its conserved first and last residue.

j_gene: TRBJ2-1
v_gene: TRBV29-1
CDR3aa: SVAGGKEF

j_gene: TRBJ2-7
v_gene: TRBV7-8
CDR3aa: ASSPSLAGGSYEQY

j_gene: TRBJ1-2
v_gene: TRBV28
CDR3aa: ASSQTGRYGYT

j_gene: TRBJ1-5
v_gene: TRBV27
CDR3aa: ASSLYTGGSNQPQH

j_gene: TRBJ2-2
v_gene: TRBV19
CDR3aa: ASKPLINTGELF

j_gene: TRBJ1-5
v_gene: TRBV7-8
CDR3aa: ASSLESNQPQH

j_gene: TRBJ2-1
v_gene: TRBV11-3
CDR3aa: ASSHGGSGNEQF

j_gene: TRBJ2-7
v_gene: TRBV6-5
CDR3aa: ASRRSINEQY

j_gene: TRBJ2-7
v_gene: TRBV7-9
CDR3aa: ASSPNSYEQY

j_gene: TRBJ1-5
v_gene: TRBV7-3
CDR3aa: ASSLNPNQPQH

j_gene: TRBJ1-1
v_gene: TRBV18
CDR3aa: ASSPGVNTEAF

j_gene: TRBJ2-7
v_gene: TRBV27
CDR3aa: ASSRDSGEQY

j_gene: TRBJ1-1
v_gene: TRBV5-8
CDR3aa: ASRSGRGNTEAF

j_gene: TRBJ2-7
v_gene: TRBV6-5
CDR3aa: ASRGGDRGSYEQY

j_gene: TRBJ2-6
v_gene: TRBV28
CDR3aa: ASSRTTGRANVLT

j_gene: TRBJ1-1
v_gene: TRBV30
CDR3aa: AWSESRGTAF

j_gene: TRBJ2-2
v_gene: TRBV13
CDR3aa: ASSTATSHLNTGELF

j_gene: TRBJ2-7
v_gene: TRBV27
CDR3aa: ASGTYVGAGEQY

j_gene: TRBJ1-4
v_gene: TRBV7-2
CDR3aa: ASSPDASSEKLF

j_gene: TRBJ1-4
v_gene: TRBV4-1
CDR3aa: ASSQELDRGEKLF

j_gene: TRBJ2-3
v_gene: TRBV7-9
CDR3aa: ASSCIGCGEASTDTQY

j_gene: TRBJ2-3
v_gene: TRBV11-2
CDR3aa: ASSKYRGVSTDTQY

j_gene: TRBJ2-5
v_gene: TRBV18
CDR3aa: ASSLAEETQY

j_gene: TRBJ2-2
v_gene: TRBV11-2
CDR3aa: ASSPGGEWYTGELF

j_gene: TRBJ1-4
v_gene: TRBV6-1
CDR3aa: ASSEDIGTTNEKLF